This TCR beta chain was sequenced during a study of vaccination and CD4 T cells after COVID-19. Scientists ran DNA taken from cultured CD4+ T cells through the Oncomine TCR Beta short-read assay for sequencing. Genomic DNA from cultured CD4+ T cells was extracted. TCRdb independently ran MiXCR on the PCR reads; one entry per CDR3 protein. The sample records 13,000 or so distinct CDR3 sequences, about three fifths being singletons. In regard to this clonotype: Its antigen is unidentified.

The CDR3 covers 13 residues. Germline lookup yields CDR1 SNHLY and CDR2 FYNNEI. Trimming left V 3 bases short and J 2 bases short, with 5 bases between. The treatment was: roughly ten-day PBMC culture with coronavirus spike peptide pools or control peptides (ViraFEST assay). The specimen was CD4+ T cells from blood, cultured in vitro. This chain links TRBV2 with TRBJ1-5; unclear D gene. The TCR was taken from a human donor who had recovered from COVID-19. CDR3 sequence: CASSDEGNQPQHF. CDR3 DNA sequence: TGTGCCAGCAGTGACGAGGGCAATCAGCCCCAGCATTTT.